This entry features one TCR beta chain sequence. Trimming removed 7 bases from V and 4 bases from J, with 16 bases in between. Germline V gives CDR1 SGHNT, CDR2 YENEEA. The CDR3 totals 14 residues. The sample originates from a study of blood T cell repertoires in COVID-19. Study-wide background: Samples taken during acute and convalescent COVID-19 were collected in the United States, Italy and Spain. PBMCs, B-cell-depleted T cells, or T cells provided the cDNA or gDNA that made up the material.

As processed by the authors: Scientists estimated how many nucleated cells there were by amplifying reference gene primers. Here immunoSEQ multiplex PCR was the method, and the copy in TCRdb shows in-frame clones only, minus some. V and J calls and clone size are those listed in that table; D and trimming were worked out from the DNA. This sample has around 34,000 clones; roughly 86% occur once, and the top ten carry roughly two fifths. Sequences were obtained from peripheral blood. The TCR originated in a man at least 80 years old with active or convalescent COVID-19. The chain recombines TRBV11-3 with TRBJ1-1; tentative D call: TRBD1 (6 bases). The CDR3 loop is CASTSRGGITEAFF. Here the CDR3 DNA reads TGTGCCAGCACCTCGAGGGGGGGGATCACTGAAGCTTTCTTT.